This T cell receptor beta chain was captured by sequencing in a study of blood T cell repertoires in COVID-19. Repertoires were generated with immunoSEQ multiplex PCR, while TCRdb's copy carries only in-frame clones and drops some. The sample includes under 250,000 clones, around 81% of them seen just once. This CDR3 has 14 residues. Trimming took 0 bases from V and 7 from J; bases not matched to a gene: 4. Looked up from germline, CDR1 is SGHNT and CDR2 is YYREEE (reference sequence). The chain carries TRBV5-4 and TRBJ2-1, with TRBD1 identical over 7 bases. Sequenced material: peripheral blood. This TCR derives from a woman aged 25 to 39 who had recovered from COVID-19. The CDR3 is CASSLAAQGNEQFF. The CDR3 DNA sequence: TGTGCCAGCAGCTTGGCCGCACAGGGGAATGAGCAGTTCTTC.